The 8 T cell receptor beta chains below were found in one sample sequenced in a study of identical twins. One entry per CDR3 protein results from TCRdb running MiXCR on the 5' RACE reads. Altogether roughly 1.6 million distinct CDR3 sequences are present, under 35% being singletons, with the ten largest covering about 0.27%. The source material was cord blood. These receptors all come from a newborn girl in good health.

Note on this clonotype: One end of the junction fails to match germline, which may point to a read error. This sequence joins TRBV20-1 and TRBJ2-7, with 11 bases identical to TRBD2. This CDR3 comprises 14 residues. Germline V gene data show CDR1 as DFQATT and CDR2 as SNEGSKA (reference sequence). CDR3 bases: TGCAGCGCTAGAGCAGCGCTAGCGGGAGGCGAGCAGTACTTC. Amino acids: CSARAALAGGEQYF.

This clonotype was picked up a small number of times. This chain connects TRBV20-1 to TRBJ2-3, with D possibly matching TRBD2 (6 bases). Between the trimmed V and J ends, which lost 0 bases and 4 bases, there was a span of 20 bases. The CDR3 runs 17 residues. Germline assignment: CDR1 DFQATT and CDR2 SNEGSKA (reference sequence). The CDR3 loop reads CSARDLGDLAFPDTQYF. Written as DNA, the CDR3 is TGCAGTGCTAGAGACCTCGGGGACTTAGCGTTCCCAGATACGCAGTATTTT.

This clonotype appeared many times. This chain joins TRBV21-1 and TRBJ2-3; the table's D call, TRBD2, has no DNA check behind it. TRBV21-1 is a pseudogene locus. The CDR3 sequence is 18 residues long. The CDR3: CASSWTRTQPCVRDTQYF. CDR3 sequence (DNA): TGTGCCAGCAGCTGGACGCGGACTCAACCTTGCGTACGAGATACGCAGTATTTT.

This chain links TRBV27 with TRBJ2-1; possibly TRBD2 for D (6 bases). Germline-derived CDR1 and CDR2 are MNHEY and SMNVEV (reference sequence). V was shortened by 11 bases and J by 5 bases, with 16 bases between the two germline ends. This CDR3 region has 13 residues. The CDR3 spells CASWASDNNEQFF. The CDR3 nucleotides are TGTGCCTCCTGGGCTAGCGATAACAATGAGCAGTTCTTC.

This clonotype was recorded a few times. The chain links TRBV7-9 to TRBJ1-1; D might be TRBD1 (6 bases). CDR1 is SEHNR and CDR2 is FQNEAQ in the germline V gene (reference sequence). V was pared by 7 bases and J by 2 bases, with 17 bases between. The CDR3 totals 15 residues. Here the CDR3 reads CASNHPGDTNTEAFF. CDR3 in DNA: TGTGCCAGCAACCATCCAGGGGACACAAACACTGAAGCTTTCTTT.

This clonotype turned up a few times. The V and J genes are TRBV3-1 and TRBJ1-1; D is possibly TRBD1 (5 bases). CDR1 and CDR2 from the germline V gene are LGHDT and YNNKEL (reference sequence). The V and J ends lost 1 base and 8 bases respectively, with 11 bases between them. The CDR3 extends over 13 amino acids. The CDR3 DNA follows: TGTGCCAGCAGCCAAGTCTGGACACGAGAAGCTTTCTTT. Its protein is CASSQVWTREAFF.

This clonotype has a handful of counts. The chain links TRBV28 to TRBJ1-4, with D perhaps TRBD1 (5 bases). The CDR3 is 15 amino acids. Trimming removed 5 bases at V and 9 bases at J, with 19 bases between. Germline V CDR1 and CDR2: MDHEN, SYDVKM. The CDR3 protein is CASSLTAFRGKKLFF. CDR3 coding DNA: TGTGCCAGCAGTCTAACGGCGTTTAGGGGTAAAAAACTGTTTTTT.

The gene calls are TRBV20-1 and TRBJ2-5; 7 bases match TRBD1. The J call may be mistaken, given a closer DNA end match to TRBJ2-7. In germline, CDR1 is DFQATT, CDR2 SNEGSKA (reference sequence). The CDR3 is 23 residues long. The CDR3 loop is CSARGLYMGSRWGYRGMNYEQYF. Here the CDR3 DNA reads TGCAGTGCTAGAGGACTATACATGGGATCCCGATGGGGCTACAGGGGAATGAATTACGAGCAGTACTTC.